This entry describes one T cell receptor beta chain. Data came from immunoSEQ multiplex PCR; TCRdb stores just in-frame clones and leaves some out. The profile shows tens of thousands of clones, about 89% of them singletons. Germline lookup yields CDR1 SGHDN and CDR2 FVKESK. The CDR3 has 16 residues. The ends were cut back, 4 bases at V and 0 bases at J, with 13 bases in the middle. The source of the sample is a study of blood T cell repertoires in COVID-19. Study summary: From the United States, Italy and Spain came samples of acute and convalescent COVID-19. PBMCs, B-cell-depleted T cells, or T cells were the source of the cDNA or gDNA that made up the material.

This TCR was sampled from a human donor with acute or convalescent COVID-19. The donor label of this sample is uncertain. This chain connects TRBV14 to TRBJ1-3; weak D call: TRBD1 (6 bases). The sequenced sample was peripheral blood. This CDR3 is CASSPDRPHSGNTIYF. DNA for the CDR3: TGTGCCAGCAGCCCAGACAGGCCCCACTCTGGAAACACCATATATTTT.